The next 10 T cell receptor beta chains were all read from a single sample in a study of T cell repertoires in cytomegalovirus infection. TCRdb analysed the reads with MiXCR anew, one entry per CDR3 protein. The sample contains 450,000 to 650,000 distinct CDR3 sequences, 35% to 50% of which appear only once. Their antigen targets remain unknown. The sequencing used cultured PBMCs, collected from culture after CMV antigen stimulation. The receptor source for this set is a human donor in good health (CMV status not recorded). Some clones in this sample may be carry-over from other donors' samples.

This clonotype was counted between two and nine times. The V gene is TRBV6-6, the J gene TRBJ1-1; maybe TRBD1 (6 bases). Germline CDR1 MNHNY, CDR2 SVGAGI (reference sequence). The CDR3 covers 17 residues. V was trimmed by 2 bases and J by 0 bases, leaving 16 bases between them. CDR3 loop: CASSYAGVIEMNTEAFF. The CDR3 bases are TGTGCCAGCAGTTACGCAGGGGTGATCGAAATGAACACTGAAGCTTTCTTT.

In its sample, this clonotype was seen a few times. V and J are TRBV11-2 and TRBJ2-3, with D tentatively TRBD2 (6 bases). CDR1 and CDR2 from the germline V gene are SGHAT and FQNNGV. There are 16 residues in the CDR3. V gave up 5 bases and J gave up 1 base, with 16 bases separating them. CDR3 coding DNA: TGTGCCAGCAGCCGCACTCGGGTAGCGGGCACAGATACGCAGTATTTT. Protein: CASSRTRVAGTDTQYF.

V and J are TRBV4-1 and TRBJ2-1, with 8 positions matching TRBD1. The germline CDR1 and CDR2 sequences are MGHRA and YSYEKL. CDR3 length: 16 residues. V was clipped by 3 bases and J by 0 bases; unmatched bases: 4. This chain's CDR3 is CASSHDRGFSYNEQFF. The CDR3 region has the DNA TGCGCCAGCAGCCACGACAGGGGCTTCTCCTACAATGAGCAGTTCTTC.

The rearrangement joins TRBV6-5 to TRBJ2-1; TRBD2 matches at 9 bases. CDR1 is MNHEY and CDR2 is SVGAGI in the germline V gene. The CDR3 consists of 14 residues. J gave up 4 bases and V 7 bases, and 5 bases lay outside the gene matches. The CDR3 sequence is CASTYLAGYNEQFF. In DNA form, the CDR3 reads TGTGCCAGCACCTATCTAGCGGGGTACAATGAGCAGTTCTTC.

This clonotype was seen a handful of times. This chain's CDR3 is CASSPHGVSPLHF. The CDR3, as DNA: TGTGCCAGCAGTCCGCATGGGGTATCACCCCTCCACTTT. The V and J genes are TRBV12-3 or TRBV12-4 and TRBJ1-6, with D unclear. The CDR3 has 13 amino acids. The V and J ends lost 5 bases and 10 bases respectively, with 12 bases between them.

The chain uses TRBV11-2 and TRBJ2-1; the match to TRBD2 covers 11 bases. With 7 bases clipped from V and 4 bases from J, the junction kept 6 bases outside the gene matches. This CDR3 is 15 amino acids long. The germline V gene has CDR1 SGHAT and CDR2 FQNNGV. CDR3 coding DNA: TGTGCCAGCAATCCAACTAGCGGGGGTTACAATGAGCAGTTCTTC. Protein sequence: CASNPTSGGYNEQFF.

This chain connects TRBV10-3 to TRBJ2-1, with D tentatively TRBD1 or TRBD2 (5 bases each). Between the trimmed V and J ends, which lost 9 bases and 7 bases, there was a span of 19 bases. Germline V CDR1 and CDR2: ENHRY, SYGVKD. The CDR3 totals 14 residues. CDR3 residues: CAIRWDVVGNEQFF. CDR3 sequence (DNA): TGTGCCATACGCTGGGACGTGGTGGGGAATGAGCAGTTCTTC.

The chain employs TRBV7-4 and TRBJ1-2; D is undetermined. This CDR3 has 14 amino acids. CDR1 is SGHVT, CDR2 SQSDAQ, per germline. Trimming cost V 5 bases and J 4 bases, with 14 bases left between them. The CDR3: CASSPVEEPYGYTF. The CDR3 bases are TGTGCCAGCAGCCCTGTGGAAGAACCCTATGGCTACACCTTC.

V gene TRBV7-2 combines with J gene TRBJ2-3, with TRBD2 as a possible D gene (6 bases). The CDR3 has 12 residues. Germline CDR1 reads SGHTA; CDR2 reads FQGNSA. V lost 0 bases, J lost 13 bases, and 11 bases lay in between. The CDR3, as DNA: TGTGCCAGCAGCTTAGCGAGGGACTCGGAGTATTTT. It encodes CASSLARDSEYF.

The genes are TRBV2 and TRBJ1-4, with D hard to call. Trimming removed 6 bases at V and 5 bases at J, with 10 bases between. CDR1 SNHLY and CDR2 FYNNEI come from the germline V gene. The CDR3 loop spans 13 amino acids. The CDR3 nucleotides are TGTGCCAGCAGCCCGGGGAGAAATGAAAAACTGTTTTTT. Translating it yields CASSPGRNEKLFF. Full variable domain (outside the CDR3, taken from reference TRBV2 and TRBJ1-4): EPEVTQTPSHQVTQMGQEVILRCVPISNHLYFYWYRQILGQKVEFLVSFYNNEISEKSEIFDDQFSVERPDGSNFTLKIRSTKLEDSAMYFCASSPGRNEKLFFGSGTQLSVL.